This TCR beta chain was identified during a study of CD8+ T cells in alopecia areata. TCR sequencing used cDNA made by reverse transcription of extracted RNA. Repertoires were generated with immunoSEQ multiplex PCR, while TCRdb's copy carries only in-frame clones and drops some. This table has under 200,000 clones, around 60% appearing once. The CDR3 has 18 residues. This clone occurred many times. The treatment was: oral pan-JAK inhibitor, 5-10 mg twice daily. The sequence was obtained from a human donor with alopecia areata. The chain is built from TRBV21-1 and TRBJ1-5; TRBD1 reflects the table's D call only, with no check against the DNA. TRBV21-1 is a known pseudogene. The material was CD4+ T cells sorted from blood, obtained at week 24, from a patient treated with tofacitinib. This CDR3 is CASSKGRQATRVGQPQHF. Written as DNA, the CDR3 is TGTGCCAGCAGCAAAGGGAGACAGGCAACCCGGGTCGGTCAGCCCCAGCATTTT.